The 16 T cell receptor beta chains below all came from one sample that was sequenced in a study of T cell changes during pregnancy in multiple sclerosis (dated by TCRdb to about 2019). The method behind the library was the immunoSEQ multiplex PCR assay. Not all clones reach the TCRdb copy of this immuneACCESS table, which keeps in-frame sequences only. Checked studies attribute under half of the gap to unresolved V genes and leave the rest unexplained. This sample gives 25,000 to 30,000 clones in total; 89% of them show up just once. The top ten clones comprise roughly 0.79% of the sample. The specimen comprised CD4+ T cells from peripheral blood mononuclear cells, sampled in the second trimester of pregnancy. The receptors were sampled from a female donor with multiple sclerosis, enrolled in a pregnancy study.

The rearrangement uses TRBV23-1 and TRBJ2-7; D gene uncertain. TRBV23-1 is marked as an open reading frame, function uncertain. The CDR3 spans 16 residues. The V gene lost 2 bases and the J gene lost 3 bases, with 17 bases spanning the gap. CDR3 DNA sequence: TGCGCCAGCAGTCAAACCACATGCCGGAGCAGCTACGAGCAGTACTTC. Protein product: CASSQTTCRSSYEQYF.

The chain is built from TRBV9 and TRBJ1-5; 7 bases match TRBD1. The junction had 7 bases not matched to a gene; V was cut back by 0 bases and J by 7 bases. In germline, CDR1 is SGDLS, CDR2 YYNGEE. CDR3 length: 15 amino acids. CDR3 in DNA: TGTGCCAGCAGCGTAGAAGGGGGCAGGGGCCAGCCCCAGCATTTT. Its protein product is CASSVEGGRGQPQHF.

The rearrangement links TRBV5-1 to TRBJ1-1; no clear D. CDR1 SGHRS and CDR2 YFSETQ come from the germline V gene. V gave up 2 bases and J gave up 0 bases, with 5 bases separating them. The CDR3 covers 13 residues. Here the CDR3 reads CASSFDMNTEAFF. CDR3 coding DNA: TGCGCCAGCAGCTTTGACATGAACACTGAAGCTTTCTTT.

The chain has TRBV4-1 and TRBJ1-5; possibly TRBD1 for D (5 bases). The CDR3 is 16 amino acids. Looked up from germline, CDR1 is MGHRA and CDR2 is YSYEKL. V dropped 3 bases and J dropped 6 bases, with 18 bases sitting between them. In nucleotides, the CDR3 is TGCGCCAGCAGCCAGTGGCCCGGTATAGGGGTTCAGCCCCAGCATTTT. As protein: CASSQWPGIGVQPQHF.

The rearrangement uses TRBV28 and TRBJ2-7, with unresolved D. V was clipped by 1 base and J by 3 bases, with 7 bases between them. The germline V gene has CDR1 MDHEN and CDR2 SYDVKM. The CDR3 covers 13 residues. CDR3 amino acids: CASSLSPVYEQYF. CDR3 DNA: TGTGCCAGCAGTTTATCCCCCGTCTACGAGCAGTACTTC.

With regard to this clone: Relative to the germline gene, one junction end is altered; a read error may explain this. The chain employs TRBV7-2 and TRBJ2-4; TRBD2 matches 11 bases. The germline gives CDR1 SGHTA, CDR2 FQGNSA. This CDR3 has 15 residues. The CDR3 bases are TGTGCCAGCAGCCTAGCGGGGGGTCAGAAGAACATTCAGTACTTC. This codes for CASSLAGGQKNIQYF.

V gene TRBV5-1 combines with J gene TRBJ2-7; 8 bases are a match to TRBD1. Germline values: CDR1 SGHRS, CDR2 YFSETQ. J lost 4 bases, V lost 4 bases, and 7 bases had no gene match. This CDR3 has 14 amino acids. The CDR3 bases are TGCGCCAGCAGCCATGGACAGGGCCTATACGAGCAGTACTTC. Translated, it gives CASSHGQGLYEQYF.

V and J are TRBV6-1 and TRBJ2-7; D is possibly TRBD1 (5 bases). This CDR3 contains 14 residues. With 6 bases removed from V and 4 bases from J, the gap between germline ends came to 16 bases. Germline CDR1 is MNHNS and CDR2 is SASEGT. The CDR3 DNA reads TGTGCCAGCAGGATGCAGGGTAGGACATACGAGCAGTACTTC. It translates to CASRMQGRTYEQYF.

This chain connects TRBV7-9 to TRBJ1-2, with 9 bases lining up with TRBD1. V gave up 5 bases and J gave up 8 bases; unmatched junction bases: 6. The CDR3 covers 13 residues. CDR1 is SEHNR and CDR2 is FQNEAQ in the germline V gene (reference sequence). CDR3: CASSPRTGDGYTF. In nucleotides, the CDR3 is TGTGCCAGCAGCCCGCGGACAGGGGACGGCTACACCTTC.

The V call is TRBV28, the J call TRBJ1-1; no clear D gene. Deletions cut 6 bases from V and 1 base from J, with 12 bases between. The length of the CDR3 is 14 residues. CDR1 is MDHEN, CDR2 SYDVKM, per germline. CDR3 amino acids: CASSPLGGNTEAFF. Written as DNA, the CDR3 is TGTGCCAGCAGCCCTCTTGGCGGGAACACTGAAGCTTTCTTT.

By frequency in the sample, this clone is medium-sized. The chain is built from TRBV6-6 and TRBJ2-7, with TRBD1 matching over 9 bases. V lost 2 bases and J lost 2; bases outside the gene matches: 4. This CDR3 has 15 amino acids. The germline V gene has CDR1 MNHNY and CDR2 SVGAGI (reference sequence). CDR3 sequence (DNA): TGTGCCAGCAGTTACGACCGGGACAGGGCCTACGAGCAGTACTTC. Protein product: CASSYDRDRAYEQYF.

The CDR3 sequence is CASNPGREELAFF. The CDR3 nucleotides are TGTGCCAGCAACCCAGGGAGGGAGGAGTTGGCTTTCTTT. The gene calls are TRBV28 and TRBJ1-1; D might be TRBD1 (5 bases). Trimming took off 7 bases at V and 11 bases at J, with 20 bases between the two ends. The CDR3 runs 13 residues. CDR1 MDHEN and CDR2 SYDVKM come from the germline V gene. Looking up the rest from reference TRBV28 and TRBJ1-1 gives the full variable domain: DVKVTQSSRYLVKRTGEKVFLECVQDMDHENMFWYRQDPGLGLRLIYFSYDVKMKEKGDIPEGYSVSREKKERFSLILESASTNQTSMYLCASNPGREELAFFGQGTRLTVV.

This chain links TRBV6-1 with TRBJ2-3, with D possibly matching TRBD2 (6 bases). V lost 6 bases to trimming and J lost 8 bases, with 15 bases between them. The germline CDR1 and CDR2 sequences are MNHNS and SASEGT. There are 13 residues in the CDR3. CDR3 loop: CASRGRGGRTQYF. CDR3 bases: TGTGCCAGCAGGGGGCGGGGTGGGCGTACGCAGTATTTT.

The rearrangement links TRBV19 to TRBJ1-2, with 11 bases matching TRBD1. V gave up 4 bases and J gave up 6 bases; unmatched junction bases: 4. The CDR3 runs 14 residues. The V gene's germline CDR1 is LNHDA and CDR2 SQIVND (reference sequence). CDR3 DNA sequence: TGTGCCAGTAGTACGGACAGGGGGCATGATGGCTACACCTTC. Translation: CASSTDRGHDGYTF.

This rearrangement joins TRBV11-2 to TRBJ2-5; D might be TRBD1 (6 bases). The CDR3 spans 14 residues. The V end lost 4 bases, the J end lost 2 bases, and 11 bases lay between the germline ends. The germline CDR1 and CDR2 sequences are SGHAT and FQNNGV. DNA for the CDR3: TGTGCCAGCAGCTCAACAGGGATACAAGAGACCCAGTACTTC. Translating gives CASSSTGIQETQYF.

The chain joins TRBV10-2 to TRBJ2-7; 7 nucleotides agree with TRBD2. Germline-derived CDR1 and CDR2 are WSHSY and SAAADI. With V trimmed by 2 bases and J by 0 bases, 4 bases remained unmatched. The CDR3 sequence is 15 residues long. Here the CDR3 DNA reads TGCGCCAGCAGTGAGACGCGGGGGAGCTCCTACGAGCAGTACTTC. It is translated as CASSETRGSSYEQYF.